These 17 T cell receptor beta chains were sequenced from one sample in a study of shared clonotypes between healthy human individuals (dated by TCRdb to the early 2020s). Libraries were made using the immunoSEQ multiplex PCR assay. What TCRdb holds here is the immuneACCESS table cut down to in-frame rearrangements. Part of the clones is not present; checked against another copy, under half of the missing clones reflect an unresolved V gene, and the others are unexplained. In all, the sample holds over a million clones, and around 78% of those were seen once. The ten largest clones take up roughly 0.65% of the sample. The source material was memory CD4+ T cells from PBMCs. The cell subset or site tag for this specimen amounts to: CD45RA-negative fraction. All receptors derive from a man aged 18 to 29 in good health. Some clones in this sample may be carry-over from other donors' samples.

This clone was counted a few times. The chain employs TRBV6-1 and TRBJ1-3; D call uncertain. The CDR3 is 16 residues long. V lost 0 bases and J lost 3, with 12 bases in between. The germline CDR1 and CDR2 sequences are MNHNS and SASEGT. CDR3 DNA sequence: TGTGCCAGCAGTGAAGCGTGGACGGGCGGTGGAAACACCATATATTTT. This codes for CASSEAWTGGGNTIYF.

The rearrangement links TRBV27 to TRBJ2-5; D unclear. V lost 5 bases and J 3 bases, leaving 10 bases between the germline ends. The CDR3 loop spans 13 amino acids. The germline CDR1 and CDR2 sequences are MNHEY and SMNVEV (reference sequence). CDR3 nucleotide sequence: TGTGCCAGCAGTATTCGCATAAAAGAGACCCAGTACTTC. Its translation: CASSIRIKETQYF.

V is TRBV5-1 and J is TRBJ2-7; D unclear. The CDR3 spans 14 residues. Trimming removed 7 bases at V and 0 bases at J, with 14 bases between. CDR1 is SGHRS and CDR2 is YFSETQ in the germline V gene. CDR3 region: CASHPGGTSYEQYF. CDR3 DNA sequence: TGCGCCAGCCACCCCGGCGGTACCTCCTACGAGCAGTACTTC.

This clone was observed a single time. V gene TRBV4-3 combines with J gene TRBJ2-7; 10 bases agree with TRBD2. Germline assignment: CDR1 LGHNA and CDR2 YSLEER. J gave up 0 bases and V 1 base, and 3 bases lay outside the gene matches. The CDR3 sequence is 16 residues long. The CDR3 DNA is TGCGCCAGCAGCCAAGTACTAGCGGGATCCTCCTACGAGCAGTACTTC. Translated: CASSQVLAGSSYEQYF.

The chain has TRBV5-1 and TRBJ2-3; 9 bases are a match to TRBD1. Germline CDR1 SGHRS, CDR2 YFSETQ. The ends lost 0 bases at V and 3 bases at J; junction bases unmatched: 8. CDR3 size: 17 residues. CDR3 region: CASSLADRGRGTDTQYF. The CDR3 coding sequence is TGCGCCAGCAGCTTGGCCGACAGGGGGAGGGGAACAGATACGCAGTATTTT.

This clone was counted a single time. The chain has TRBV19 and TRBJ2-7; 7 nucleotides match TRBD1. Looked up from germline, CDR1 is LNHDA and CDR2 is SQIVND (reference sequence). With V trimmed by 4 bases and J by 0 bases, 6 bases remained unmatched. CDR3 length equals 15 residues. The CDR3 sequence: CASSTTGQSSYEQYF. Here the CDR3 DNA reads TGTGCCAGTAGTACGACGGGACAGTCCTCCTACGAGCAGTACTTC.

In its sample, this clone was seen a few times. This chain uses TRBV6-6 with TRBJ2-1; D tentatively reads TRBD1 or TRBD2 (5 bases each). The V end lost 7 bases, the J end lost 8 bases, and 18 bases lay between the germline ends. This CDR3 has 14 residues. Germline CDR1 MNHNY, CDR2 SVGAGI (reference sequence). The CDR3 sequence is CASTLMARGDEQFF. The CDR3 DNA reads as TGTGCCAGCACGTTAATGGCGAGAGGGGATGAGCAGTTCTTC.

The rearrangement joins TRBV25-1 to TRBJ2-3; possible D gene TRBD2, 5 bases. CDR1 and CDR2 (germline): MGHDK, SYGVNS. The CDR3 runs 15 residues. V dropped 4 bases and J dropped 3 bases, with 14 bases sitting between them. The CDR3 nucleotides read TGTGCCAGCAGTGCCCCCCGGCGGGCGACAGATACGCAGTATTTT. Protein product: CASSAPRRATDTQYF.

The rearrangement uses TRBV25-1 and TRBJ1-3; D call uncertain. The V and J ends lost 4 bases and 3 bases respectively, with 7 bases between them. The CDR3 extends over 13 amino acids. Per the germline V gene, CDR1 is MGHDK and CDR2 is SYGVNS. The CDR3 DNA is TGTGCCAGCAGTGTGTTCGGTGGAAACACCATATATTTT. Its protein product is CASSVFGGNTIYF.

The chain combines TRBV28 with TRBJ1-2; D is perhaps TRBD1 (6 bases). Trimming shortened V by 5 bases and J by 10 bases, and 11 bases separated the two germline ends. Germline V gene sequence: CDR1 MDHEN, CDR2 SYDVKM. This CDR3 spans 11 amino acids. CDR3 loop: CASSIGQFYTF. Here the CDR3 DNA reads TGTGCCAGCAGTATCGGACAGTTCTACACCTTC.

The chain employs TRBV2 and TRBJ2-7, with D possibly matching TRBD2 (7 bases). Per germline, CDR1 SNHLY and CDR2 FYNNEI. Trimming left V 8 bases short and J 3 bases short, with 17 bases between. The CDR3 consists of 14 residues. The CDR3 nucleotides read TGTGCCAGCGGGGGGGACACCGGAAGCTACGAGCAGTACTTC. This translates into CASGGDTGSYEQYF.

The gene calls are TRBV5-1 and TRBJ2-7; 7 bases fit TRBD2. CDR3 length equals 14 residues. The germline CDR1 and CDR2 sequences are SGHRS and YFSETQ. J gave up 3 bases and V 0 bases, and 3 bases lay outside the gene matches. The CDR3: CASSLDPSGYEQYF. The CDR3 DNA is TGCGCCAGCAGCTTGGATCCTAGCGGCTACGAGCAGTACTTC.

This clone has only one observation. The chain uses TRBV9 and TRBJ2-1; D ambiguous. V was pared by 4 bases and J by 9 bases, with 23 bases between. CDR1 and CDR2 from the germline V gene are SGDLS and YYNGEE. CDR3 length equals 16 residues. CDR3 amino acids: CASSRTVGPTVGEQFF. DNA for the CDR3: TGTGCCAGCAGCCGAACTGTCGGGCCAACCGTCGGTGAGCAGTTCTTC. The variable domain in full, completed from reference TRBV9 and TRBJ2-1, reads DSGVTQTPKHLITATGQRVTLRCSPRSGDLSVYWYQQSLDQGLQFLIQYYNGEERAKGNILERFSAQQFPDLHSELNLSSLELGDSALYFCASSRTVGPTVGEQFFGPGTRLTVL.

The CDR3 reads CASSLVFLRTGYEKLFF. The CDR3 DNA follows: TGCGCCAGCAGCTTGGTTTTTCTCCGGACAGGCTATGAAAAACTGTTTTTT. The genes are TRBV5-1 and TRBJ1-4, with 7 positions matching TRBD1. J lost 6 bases, V lost 0 bases, and 11 bases had no gene match. This CDR3 region has 17 residues. CDR1 and CDR2 (germline): SGHRS, YFSETQ.

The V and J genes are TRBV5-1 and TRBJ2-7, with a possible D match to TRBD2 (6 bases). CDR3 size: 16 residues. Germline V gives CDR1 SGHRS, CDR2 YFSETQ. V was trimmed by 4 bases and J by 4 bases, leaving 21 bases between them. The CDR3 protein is CASSVDPAGRFYEQYF. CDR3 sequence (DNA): TGCGCCAGCAGCGTCGACCCGGCGGGAAGATTTTACGAGCAGTACTTC. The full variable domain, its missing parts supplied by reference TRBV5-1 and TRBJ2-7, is KAGVTQTPRYLIKTRGQQVTLSCSPISGHRSVSWYQQTPGQGLQFLFEYFSETQRNKGNFPGRFSGRQFSNSRSEMNVSTLELGDSALYLCASSVDPAGRFYEQYFGPGTRLTVT.

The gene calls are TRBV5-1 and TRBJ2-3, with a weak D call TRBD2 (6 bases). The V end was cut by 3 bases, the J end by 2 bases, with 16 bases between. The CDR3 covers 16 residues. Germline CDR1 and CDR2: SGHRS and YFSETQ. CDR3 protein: CASSSLGGSPTDTQYF. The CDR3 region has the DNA TGCGCCAGCAGCTCGCTGGGGGGTTCCCCCACAGATACGCAGTATTTT. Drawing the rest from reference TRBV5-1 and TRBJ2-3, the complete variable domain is KAGVTQTPRYLIKTRGQQVTLSCSPISGHRSVSWYQQTPGQGLQFLFEYFSETQRNKGNFPGRFSGRQFSNSRSEMNVSTLELGDSALYLCASSSLGGSPTDTQYFGPGTRLTVL.

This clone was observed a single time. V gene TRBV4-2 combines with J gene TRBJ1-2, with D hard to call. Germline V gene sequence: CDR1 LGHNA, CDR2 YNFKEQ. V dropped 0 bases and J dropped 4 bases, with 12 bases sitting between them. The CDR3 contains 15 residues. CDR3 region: CASSQDLATTYGYTF. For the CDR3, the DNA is TGTGCCAGCAGCCAAGATTTGGCGACAACCTATGGCTACACCTTC.